These 13 T cell receptor beta chains were sequenced from one sample in a study of T cells in Graves' hyperthyroidism and ophthalmopathy. The investigators amplified TCR beta CDR3 regions from RNA transcripts. HTBI primers were employed in a first-round RT-PCR of the TCR CDR3. TCRdb called the multiplex PCR reads again in MiXCR, with one record for every CDR3 protein. The data contain 300,000 to 400,000 distinct CDR3 sequences, approximately 22% of them singletons. Sequencing was performed on blood. These receptors came from a woman aged 50 to 65 with Graves' hyperthyroidism.

This clonotype has ten or more counts. The rearrangement links TRBV7-3 to TRBJ2-1, with 11 bases lining up with TRBD2. The CDR3 runs 15 residues. Germline-derived CDR1 and CDR2 are SGHTA and FQGTGA. V lost 5 bases, J lost 7 bases, and 7 bases stayed unmatched. CDR3 in amino acids: CASSTTSGGINEQFF. In DNA form, the CDR3 reads TGTGCCAGCAGCACCACTAGCGGGGGTATAAATGAGCAGTTCTTC.

The J gene is TRBJ1-2, the V gene TRBV7-9; 10 nucleotides align to TRBD1. The CDR3 sequence is 15 residues long. Germline V CDR1 and CDR2: SEHNR, FQNEAQ (reference sequence). V lost 4 bases and J lost 6; bases outside the gene matches: 8. CDR3 region: CASSSDRGPLHGYTF. Written as DNA, the CDR3 is TGTGCCAGCAGCTCAGACAGGGGGCCCCTGCATGGCTACACCTTC.

This clonotype was seen many times. The chain employs TRBV3-1 and TRBJ2-7; TRBD2 is a possible D gene (5 bases). Germline values: CDR1 LGHDT, CDR2 YNNKEL (reference sequence). CDR3 size: 14 residues. V lost 3 bases and J 0 bases, leaving 9 bases between the germline ends. The DNA of the CDR3 is TGTGCCAGCAGCCACAGAGGGATCTCCTACGAGCAGTACTTC. Residues: CASSHRGISYEQYF.

This clonotype was seen many times. The chain is built from TRBV28 and TRBJ1-1; D is undetermined. Trimming stripped 5 bases from V and 1 base from J, with 11 bases between. This CDR3 is 14 amino acids long. Germline V gene sequence: CDR1 MDHEN, CDR2 SYDVKM. The CDR3 loop reads CASSVTDGNTEAFF. For the CDR3, the DNA is TGTGCCAGCAGTGTAACCGACGGGAACACTGAAGCTTTCTTT. The whole variable domain, filled in from reference TRBV28 and TRBJ1-1, reads DVKVTQSSRYLVKRTGEKVFLECVQDMDHENMFWYRQDPGLGLRLIYFSYDVKMKEKGDIPEGYSVSREKKERFSLILESASTNQTSMYLCASSVTDGNTEAFFGQGTRLTVV.

This chain links TRBV12-3 or TRBV12-4 with TRBJ2-1, with D hard to call. This CDR3 is built from 18 residues. Trimming took off 0 bases at V and 0 bases at J, with 15 bases between the two ends. The CDR3 coding sequence is TGTGCCAGCAGTTTAGCGCTCAACTCCCGAACCTCCTACAATGAGCAGTTCTTC. Translated: CASSLALNSRTSYNEQFF.

This clonotype was observed many times. V is TRBV28 and J is TRBJ1-1, with D possibly being TRBD1 (6 bases). V lost 6 bases and J 4 bases, leaving 15 bases between the germline ends. The CDR3 consists of 14 residues. Germline CDR1 and CDR2: MDHEN and SYDVKM. The CDR3 nucleotides read TGTGCCAGCAGGTTTATCAGGGGAGGCACTGAAGCTTTCTTT. Its translation is CASRFIRGGTEAFF.

This clonotype was counted many times. This chain uses TRBV3-1 with TRBJ1-4, with 8 bases aligning to TRBD1. This CDR3 comprises 14 residues. V was pared by 3 bases and J by 8 bases, with 5 bases of the junction left unmatched. CDR1 is LGHDT and CDR2 is YNNKEL in the germline V gene (reference sequence). CDR3 sequence reads: CASSQRTGKEKLFF. CDR3 nucleotide sequence: TGTGCCAGCAGCCAGAGGACAGGGAAGGAAAAACTGTTTTTT.

Ten or more counts support this clonotype. In DNA, the CDR3 is TGTGCCAGCAGCCTCGGACAGGGCGGGCTTGAAAAACTGTTTTTT. Its protein product is CASSLGQGGLEKLFF. V gene TRBV7-9 combines with J gene TRBJ1-4; 8 bases fit TRBD1. In germline, CDR1 is SEHNR, CDR2 FQNEAQ (reference sequence). This CDR3 comprises 15 residues. J was trimmed by 7 bases and V by 5 bases; bases with no gene match: 9. The full variable domain, its missing parts supplied by reference TRBV7-9 and TRBJ1-4, is DTGVSQNPRHKITKRGQNVTFRCDPISEHNRLYWYRQTLGQGPEFLTYFQNEAQLEKSRLLSDRFSAERPKGSFSTLEIQRTEQGDSAMYLCASSLGQGGLEKLFFGSGTQLSVL.

The V gene is TRBV6-1, the J gene TRBJ1-1; 7 nucleotides align to TRBD1. This CDR3 region has 14 residues. Looked up from germline, CDR1 is MNHNS and CDR2 is SASEGT. V gave up 6 bases and J gave up 4 bases; unmatched junction bases: 8. DNA for the CDR3: TGTGCCAGCAGCACGGGACAGCAGGGCACTGAAGCTTTCTTT. This translates into CASSTGQQGTEAFF.

The V and J genes are TRBV7-2 and TRBJ2-2; 9 bases agree with TRBD1. CDR3 length equals 16 residues. Trimming removed 5 bases from V and 1 base from J; junction bases left unmatched: 5. Germline loops: CDR1 SGHTA, CDR2 FQGNSA. The CDR3 region has the DNA TGTGCCAGCAGCGCACAGGGGGCAGGGAACACCGGGGAGCTGTTTTTT. This gives the protein CASSAQGAGNTGELFF.

V usage is TRBV19 and J usage is TRBJ2-7, with D perhaps matching TRBD2 (5 bases). Trimming stripped 0 bases from V and 0 bases from J, with 12 bases between. The CDR3 runs to 16 residues. Germline V CDR1 and CDR2: LNHDA, SQIVND (reference sequence). The CDR3 loop is CASSIDPGRGSYEQYF. CDR3 coding DNA: TGTGCCAGTAGTATAGATCCGGGAAGAGGCTCCTACGAGCAGTACTTC.

This clonotype was seen more than once but under ten times. The V and J genes are TRBV11-3 and TRBJ2-3; no clear D. V lost 5 bases and J lost 0, with 9 bases in between. CDR3 length equals 14 residues. The germline V gene encodes CDR1 SGHNT and CDR2 YENEEA. The DNA for the CDR3 is TGTGCCAGCAGCATGAAGAGCAGCACAGATACGCAGTATTTT. The encoded protein is CASSMKSSTDTQYF.

This clonotype appeared many times. The V and J genes are TRBV5-1 and TRBJ2-7; TRBD2 aligns across 9 bases. Germline V gene data show CDR1 as SGHRS and CDR2 as YFSETQ. The CDR3 has 15 residues. Losses at the gene ends were 4 bases for V and 0 bases for J; bases not matched to a gene: 5. CDR3 DNA: TGCGCCAGCAGCCCGCTGACTAGCGGCTCCTACGAGCAGTACTTC. Residues: CASSPLTSGSYEQYF.